This entry concerns a single TCR beta chain. The antigen is not known. The sample belongs to a study of blood T cells in healthy people across ages. Regarding the study as a whole: Comparison with aged donors showed that long-lived donors had more naive CD4+ cells and higher diversity.

The CDR3 length is 14 residues. V lost 5 bases, J lost 4 bases, and 7 bases stayed unmatched. Germline V gene lookup returns CDR1 SGHTA and CDR2 FQGNSA. Then a second PCR, running roughly 7 to 11 cycles, was carried out with a sample-barcoded 5' primer and a J-beta primer mix. TCRdb reprocessed the 5' RACE reads via MiXCR and lists one record per CDR3 protein. The data hold 650,000 to 950,000 distinct CDR3 sequences, with under 45% observed a single time. There were at least 5.5 micrograms of total RNA extracted from every sample. This TCR was sampled from a man between 60 and 75 years old in good health. The chain combines TRBV7-2 with TRBJ2-7; 8 bases map to TRBD1. Sample: blood. CDR3 in DNA: TGTGCCAGCAGCGTCGTTCAGGGGGCATACGAGCAGTACTTC. Its translation is CASSVVQGAYEQYF.